This TCR beta chain was identified during a study of HIV-infected children after antiretroviral therapy interruption. Overall study: For the interruption arm, samples span week 0 through about 3 years after study end. Samples from the continuous-treatment group were taken at weeks 0, 48 and 150. Findings of the study overall: By the end of treatment interruption, naive CD4+ clonality (Gini) increased.

Unique molecular identifiers were included in an RNA-based 3' RACE TCR library. TCRdb re-analysed the 3' RACE reads in MiXCR, keeping a single row per CDR3 protein. The sample holds 40,000 to 50,000 distinct CDR3 sequences, around 4% seen once. This clonotype was recorded at least ten times. Its antigen remains unidentified. Treatment here: PENTA 11 planned treatment interruption arm or continuous ART arm. Trimming at V came to 1 base and at J to 0 bases, leaving 6 bases not matched to a gene. The CDR3 is made up of 18 amino acids. From germline, CDR1 is LGHDT and CDR2 YNNKEL (reference sequence). The chain couples TRBV3-1 to TRBJ1-3; 10 nucleotides match TRBD1. The source was CD45RA+ CD4+ T cells from PBMCs, pooled from several time points, collected from a donor given antiretroviral therapy, either interrupted or continuous. Subset denoted: naive CD4+ CD45RA+ CD45RO- T cells. This TCR derives from a pool of human donors with HIV. The CDR3 sequence: CASSQARDRGLSGNTIYF. CDR3 DNA sequence: TGTGCCAGCAGCCAAGCCCGGGACAGGGGTCTCTCTGGAAACACCATATATTTT.